One and the same sample provided the 27 T cell receptor beta chains below, sequenced in a study of blood T cells in healthy people across ages. Primed by a sample-barcoded 5' primer and a J-beta primer mix, a second PCR proceeded for about 6 to 12 cycles. One entry per CDR3 protein, called by TCRdb with MiXCR from the 5' RACE reads. This table holds about 1,600,000 distinct CDR3 sequences, approximately 40% found once. Sequences were obtained from blood. The receptors were gathered from a woman aged 18-29 years in good health.

Points on this clonotype: A read error may be the cause here, since a much bigger clone is one base away. The chain combines TRBV2 with TRBJ2-7; D is uncertain. V was cut by 6 bases and J by 3 bases, with 6 bases left in between. This CDR3 is 11 amino acids long. The germline CDR1 and CDR2 sequences are SNHLY and FYNNEI. DNA of the CDR3: TGTGCCAGCAGGAGGATCTACGAGCAGTACTTC. It specifies CASRRIYEQYF.

This chain uses TRBV2 with TRBJ2-3, with unresolved D. The ends were cut back, 5 bases at V and 6 bases at J, with 15 bases in the middle. This CDR3 spans 14 amino acids. Germline V gene data show CDR1 as SNHLY and CDR2 as FYNNEI. In DNA form, the CDR3 reads TGTGCCAGCAGTTTACAGAGGTTCGGCGATACGCAGTATTTT. This translates into CASSLQRFGDTQYF.

This clonotype was recorded a few times. DNA of the CDR3: TGCAGTGCTAGAGAACGGGGGGATACGCAGTATTTT. It is translated as CSARERGDTQYF. This chain connects TRBV20-1 to TRBJ2-3; TRBD2 might be the D (6 bases). The length of the CDR3 is 12 residues. V was trimmed by 0 bases and J by 6 bases, leaving 7 bases between them. The germline gives CDR1 DFQATT, CDR2 SNEGSKA (reference sequence).

The chain couples TRBV6-2 or TRBV6-3 to TRBJ1-1, with D perhaps matching TRBD1 (6 bases). Looked up from germline, CDR1 is MNHEY and CDR2 is SVGEGT. V lost 4 bases and J lost 0, with 12 bases in between. The CDR3 totals 15 residues. CDR3 protein: CASSWTEGLNTEAFF. The CDR3 nucleotides read TGTGCCAGCAGTTGGACAGAGGGATTGAACACTGAAGCTTTCTTT.

This clonotype came up a few times. V usage is TRBV7-2 and J usage is TRBJ2-4; D remains ambiguous. The end of the DNA is better explained by TRBJ2-7, so the J call may be wrong. CDR3 size: 13 residues. From germline, CDR1 is SGHTA and CDR2 FQGNSA. The CDR3 DNA reads as TGTGCCAGCAGCTTTGAACTACCGGACGAGCAGTACTTC. Its protein is CASSFELPDEQYF.

The chain is built from TRBV3-1 and TRBJ2-7; D is perhaps TRBD2 (5 bases). The CDR3 length is 16 residues. The V and J ends lost 5 bases and 2 bases respectively, with 19 bases between them. Germline V gives CDR1 LGHDT, CDR2 YNNKEL (reference sequence). CDR3 in amino acids: CASSNTAGSSPYEQYF. DNA of the CDR3: TGTGCCAGCAGCAACACGGCGGGTTCCAGTCCCTACGAGCAGTACTTC.

This clonotype appeared a few times. This chain links TRBV7-2 with TRBJ2-7, with D perhaps matching TRBD1 (6 bases). The V end was cut by 4 bases, the J end by 3 bases, with 13 bases between. The CDR3 totals 14 residues. CDR1 and CDR2 from the germline V gene are SGHTA and FQGNSA. The CDR3 region has the DNA TGTGCCAGCAGCTCGGCTCGGACAGTCTACGAGCAGTACTTC. It codes for CASSSARTVYEQYF.

The rearrangement links TRBV6-5 to TRBJ2-7; TRBD1 matches at 9 bases. The CDR3 extends over 16 amino acids. Germline CDR1 and CDR2: MNHEY and SVGAGI. Trimming took 5 bases from V and 0 from J; bases not matched to a gene: 8. Here the CDR3 DNA reads TGTGCCAGCAGTAACAAAGGGACAGGGACCTCCTACGAGCAGTACTTC. Translation: CASSNKGTGTSYEQYF.

This CDR3 is CASSELREAEAFF. Written as DNA, the CDR3 is TGTGCCAGCAGTGAATTGCGGGAGGCTGAAGCTTTCTTT. The chain recombines TRBV6-1 with TRBJ1-1; no definite D call. With 2 bases removed from V and 6 bases from J, the gap between germline ends came to 10 bases. The CDR3 spans 13 residues. Germline V gene lookup returns CDR1 MNHNS and CDR2 SASEGT.

V usage is TRBV9 and J usage is TRBJ1-2, with 9 bases matching TRBD1. V trimming: 0 bases; J trimming: 8 bases; junction bases outside the gene matches: 5. The CDR3 is made up of 14 amino acids. The germline gives CDR1 SGDLS, CDR2 YYNGEE. CDR3 sequence reads: CASSVAGTGSGYTF. Here the CDR3 DNA reads TGTGCCAGCAGCGTAGCGGGGACAGGGTCCGGCTACACCTTC.

CDR3 in amino acids: CSASGTSPHPEQFF. The CDR3 nucleotides are TGCAGTGCTAGCGGGACTAGCCCTCACCCTGAGCAGTTCTTC. This chain connects TRBV20-1 to TRBJ2-1; 9 bases line up with TRBD2. Germline CDR1 DFQATT, CDR2 SNEGSKA (reference sequence). V lost 3 bases and J lost 9; bases outside the gene matches: 9. The CDR3 runs to 14 residues.

The V call is TRBV25-1, the J call TRBJ2-1; D not resolved. The J call is doubtful: the DNA matches TRBJ2-7 better. Germline V gene lookup returns CDR1 MGHDK and CDR2 SYGVNS. CDR3 length: 13 residues. The CDR3 region is CASRPSSYNEQYF. CDR3 DNA: TGTGCCAGCAGGCCGAGCTCCTACAATGAGCAGTACTTC.

This CDR3 is CASGVAGGLADTQYF. The DNA of the CDR3 is TGCGCCAGCGGCGTAGCGGGAGGGTTGGCAGATACGCAGTATTTT. This chain joins TRBV5-1 and TRBJ2-3; the match to TRBD2 covers 11 bases. The length of the CDR3 is 15 residues. After removal of 7 bases from V and 4 bases from J, the junction contained 8 bases not matched to a gene. Germline V gene data show CDR1 as SGHRS and CDR2 as YFSETQ.

V is TRBV2 and J is TRBJ1-2; D call uncertain. Germline loops: CDR1 SNHLY, CDR2 FYNNEI. Trimming took off 8 bases at V and 2 bases at J, with 12 bases between the two ends. The CDR3 consists of 13 residues. CDR3 nucleotide sequence: TGTGCCAGCGCCCAGGTGGAGAACTATGGCTACACCTTC. Translating gives CASAQVENYGYTF.

This chain links TRBV30 with TRBJ2-1, with D perhaps matching TRBD2 (5 bases). Germline CDR1 reads GTSNPN; CDR2 reads SVGIG (reference sequence). The CDR3 has 15 amino acids. Trimming took off 4 bases at V and 7 bases at J, with 20 bases between the two ends. CDR3 nucleotides: TGTGCCTGGACCCCCCTAGCCAAGCGGAAAAATGAGCAGTTCTTC. It is translated as CAWTPLAKRKNEQFF.

In this sample, this clonotype turned up a few times. The rearrangement joins TRBV24-1 to TRBJ1-2, with TRBD1 identical over 8 bases. Germline values: CDR1 KGHDR, CDR2 SFDVKD. The CDR3 extends over 15 amino acids. Trimming cost V 4 bases and J 8 bases; bases outside gene matches: 11. The CDR3 sequence: CATSDSGTGASGYTF. CDR3 bases: TGTGCCACCAGTGACTCCGGGACAGGCGCGAGCGGCTACACCTTC.

The sample holds a few counts of this clonotype. This chain links TRBV10-3 with TRBJ1-2; TRBD1 is a possible D gene (5 bases). Germline V gene data show CDR1 as ENHRY and CDR2 as SYGVKD. The CDR3 totals 13 residues. Trimming cost V 6 bases and J 3 bases, with 11 bases left between them. In nucleotides, the CDR3 is TGTGCCATCAGGGCGACAGAGGACTATGGCTACACCTTC. Protein product: CAIRATEDYGYTF.

This clonotype has only a few counts. The chain uses TRBV18 and TRBJ2-4; unclear D gene. Germline-derived CDR1 and CDR2 are KGHSH and LQKENI. V was shortened by 3 bases and J by 1 base, with 10 bases between the two germline ends. The CDR3 is made up of 15 amino acids. The CDR3 coding sequence is TGTGCCAGCTCACCGGGTGACACGGCCAAAAACATTCAGTACTTC. This encodes CASSPGDTAKNIQYF.

A few counts support this clonotype. The chain links TRBV27 to TRBJ2-7; 9 nucleotides line up with TRBD2. This CDR3 comprises 13 residues. The V segment lost 6 bases and the J segment 3 bases; nucleotides outside the gene matches: 3. The germline V gene encodes CDR1 MNHEY and CDR2 SMNVEV (reference sequence). CDR3 amino acids: CASRRLADYEQYF. The CDR3 DNA follows: TGTGCCAGCAGGCGACTAGCGGACTACGAGCAGTACTTC.

The chain links TRBV20-1 to TRBJ2-1, with 14 bases identical to TRBD2. This CDR3 has 18 amino acids. Germline loops: CDR1 DFQATT, CDR2 SNEGSKA (reference sequence). Unmatched junction bases numbered 12, after V lost 4 bases and J lost 4 bases. CDR3 region: CSANGQLRTSGRYNEQFF. The CDR3 region has the DNA TGCAGTGCTAATGGACAGTTAAGGACTAGCGGGAGGTACAATGAGCAGTTCTTC.

The rearrangement uses TRBV27 and TRBJ1-4; D gene unclear. This CDR3 spans 14 amino acids. Looked up from germline, CDR1 is MNHEY and CDR2 is SMNVEV (reference sequence). V dropped 8 bases and J dropped 4 bases, with 14 bases sitting between them. This CDR3 reads CASRSDTVNEKLFF. The CDR3 nucleotides are TGTGCCAGCCGTTCTGATACTGTTAATGAAAAACTGTTTTTT.

In DNA, the CDR3 is TGTGCCAGCAGTTACTCGATCACAGGAGGGAACACCTACGAGCAGTACTTC. Its protein is CASSYSITGGNTYEQYF. This chain links TRBV6-6 with TRBJ2-7; D possibly corresponds to TRBD2 (6 bases). Germline assignment: CDR1 MNHNY and CDR2 SVGAGI (reference sequence). The CDR3 consists of 17 residues. Trimming stripped 0 bases from V and 2 bases from J, with 17 bases between.

This clonotype was seen more than once but under ten times. V gene TRBV2 combines with J gene TRBJ1-2; no reliable D call. Germline CDR1 reads SNHLY; CDR2 reads FYNNEI. The CDR3 loop spans 12 amino acids. The germline V and J ends were trimmed by 11 bases and 4 bases, with 14 bases remaining between them. The CDR3 loop is CASPGRGYGYTF. Written as DNA, the CDR3 is TGTGCCTCCCCGGGGAGAGGCTATGGCTACACCTTC.

This clonotype was seen only a few times. The gene calls are TRBV18 and TRBJ2-1; 8 bases match TRBD2. V shed 6 bases, J shed 1 base, and the junction held 8 bases outside the gene matches. Germline CDR1 reads KGHSH; CDR2 reads LQKENI. The CDR3 covers 16 residues. CDR3 DNA: TGTGCCAGCTCGGACACAGCGGGGGTGTCCTACAATGAGCAGTTCTTC. Translating it yields CASSDTAGVSYNEQFF.

CDR3 protein: CASSLSTGGTYEQYF. The CDR3 DNA is TGTGCCAGCAGTTTATCGACGGGAGGAACCTACGAGCAGTACTTC. The rearrangement links TRBV27 to TRBJ2-4, with 7 nucleotides matching TRBD2. The DNA end is a closer match to TRBJ2-7, so the J assignment may be wrong. The CDR3 runs 15 residues. CDR1 is MNHEY, CDR2 SMNVEV, per germline (reference sequence).

The chain uses TRBV25-1 and TRBJ1-1; D may be TRBD1 (6 bases). The germline CDR1 and CDR2 sequences are MGHDK and SYGVNS. This CDR3 is built from 13 residues. The ends were cut back, 9 bases at V and 6 bases at J, with 17 bases in the middle. CDR3 in amino acids: CASTYRVGAEAFF. DNA for the CDR3: TGTGCCAGTACCTACAGGGTTGGGGCTGAAGCTTTCTTT.

The V and J genes are TRBV15 and TRBJ1-1; no reliable D call. With 0 bases removed from V and 4 bases from J, the gap between germline ends came to 6 bases. Germline loops: CDR1 LNHNV, CDR2 YYDKDF (reference sequence). The CDR3 sequence is 13 residues long. The CDR3 loop is CATSRDQPTEAFF. The CDR3 DNA sequence: TGTGCCACCAGCAGAGATCAACCCACTGAAGCTTTCTTT.